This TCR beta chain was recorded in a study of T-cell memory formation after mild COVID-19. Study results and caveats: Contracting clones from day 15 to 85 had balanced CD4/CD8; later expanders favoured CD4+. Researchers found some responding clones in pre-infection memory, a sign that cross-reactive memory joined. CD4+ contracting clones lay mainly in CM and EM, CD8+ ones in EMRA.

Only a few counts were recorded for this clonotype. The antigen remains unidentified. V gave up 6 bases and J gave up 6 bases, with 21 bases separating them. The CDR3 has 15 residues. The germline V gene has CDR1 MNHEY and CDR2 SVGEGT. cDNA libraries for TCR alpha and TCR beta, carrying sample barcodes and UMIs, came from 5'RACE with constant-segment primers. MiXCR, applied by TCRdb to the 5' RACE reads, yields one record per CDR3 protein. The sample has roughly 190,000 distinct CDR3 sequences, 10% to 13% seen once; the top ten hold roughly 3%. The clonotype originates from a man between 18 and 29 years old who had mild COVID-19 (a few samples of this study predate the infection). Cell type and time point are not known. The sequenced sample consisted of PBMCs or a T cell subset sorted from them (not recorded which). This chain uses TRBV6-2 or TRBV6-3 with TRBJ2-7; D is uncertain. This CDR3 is CASRPSALALSEQYV. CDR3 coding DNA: TGTGCCAGCAGACCCTCGGCCTTGGCTCTCTCCGAGCAGTACGTC.